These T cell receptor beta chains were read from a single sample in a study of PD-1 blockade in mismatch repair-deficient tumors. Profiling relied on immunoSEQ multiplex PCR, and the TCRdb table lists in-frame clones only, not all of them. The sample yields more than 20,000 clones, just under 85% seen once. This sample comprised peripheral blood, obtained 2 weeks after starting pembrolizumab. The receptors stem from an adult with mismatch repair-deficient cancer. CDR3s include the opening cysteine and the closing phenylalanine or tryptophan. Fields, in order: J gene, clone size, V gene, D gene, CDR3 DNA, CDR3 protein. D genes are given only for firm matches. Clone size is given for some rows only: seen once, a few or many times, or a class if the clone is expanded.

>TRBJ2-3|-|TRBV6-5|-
TGTGCCAGCAGTGTAACAGGGAGCACAGATACGCAGTATTTT
CASSVTGSTDTQYF
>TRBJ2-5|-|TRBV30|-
TGTGCCTGGTCTAGGGGGATGGAGACCCAGTACTTC
CAWSRGMETQYF
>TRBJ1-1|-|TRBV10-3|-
TGTGCCATCACTTCCGGAGAGGTAGCTTTCTTT
CAITSGEVAFF
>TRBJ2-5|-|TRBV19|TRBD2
TGTGCCAGTAGTACCGAGGGCGGGGGGCAAGAGACCCAGTACTTC
CASSTEGGGQETQYF
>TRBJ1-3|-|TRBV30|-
TGTGCCTGGTTAAGGGTAAACACCATATATTTT
CAWLRVNTIYF
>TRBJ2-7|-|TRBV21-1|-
TGTGCCAGCAGCGAAAAAGGGACAGGCCCCTACGAGCAGTACTTC
CASSEKGTGPYEQYF
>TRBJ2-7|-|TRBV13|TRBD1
TGTGCCAGCAGCCTCCCTCCCGACAGGGGCTACGAGCAGTACTTC
CASSLPPDRGYEQYF
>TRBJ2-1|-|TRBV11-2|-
TGTGCCAGCAGCTTAGAATTCGGCTCCTACAATGAGCAGTTCTTC
CASSLEFGSYNEQFF
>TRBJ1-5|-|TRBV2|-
TGTGCCAGCAGTGAAGCAGGGGAAAGCAATCAGCCCCAGCATTTT
CASSEAGESNQPQHF
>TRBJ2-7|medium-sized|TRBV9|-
TGTGCCAGCAGCGTAGCCGGGTCCGGGGCGTTGGTCGAGCAGTACTTC
CASSVAGSGALVEQYF
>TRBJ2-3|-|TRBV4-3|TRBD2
TGCGCCAGCAGCCAAGGCCAAGCGGGAGTGACAGATACGCAGTATTTT
CASSQGQAGVTDTQYF
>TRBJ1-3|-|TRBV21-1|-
TGTGCCAGCAGCAAAGGGAAGGAACAGGGGATTGGAAACACCATATATTTT
CASSKGKEQGIGNTIYF
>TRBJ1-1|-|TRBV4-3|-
TGCGCCAGCACGGGCGGGCCGGACACTGAAGCTTTCTTT
CASTGGPDTEAFF
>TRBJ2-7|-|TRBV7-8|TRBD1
TGTGCCAGCAGGTCACCCGGGACAGGGGATAAGGTCCGCTCCTACGAGCAGTACTTC
CASRSPGTGDKVRSYEQYF
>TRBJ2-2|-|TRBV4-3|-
TGCGCCAGCAGCCAAGTTAGGGGGGTCAGCGGGGAGCTGTTTTTT
CASSQVRGVSGELFF